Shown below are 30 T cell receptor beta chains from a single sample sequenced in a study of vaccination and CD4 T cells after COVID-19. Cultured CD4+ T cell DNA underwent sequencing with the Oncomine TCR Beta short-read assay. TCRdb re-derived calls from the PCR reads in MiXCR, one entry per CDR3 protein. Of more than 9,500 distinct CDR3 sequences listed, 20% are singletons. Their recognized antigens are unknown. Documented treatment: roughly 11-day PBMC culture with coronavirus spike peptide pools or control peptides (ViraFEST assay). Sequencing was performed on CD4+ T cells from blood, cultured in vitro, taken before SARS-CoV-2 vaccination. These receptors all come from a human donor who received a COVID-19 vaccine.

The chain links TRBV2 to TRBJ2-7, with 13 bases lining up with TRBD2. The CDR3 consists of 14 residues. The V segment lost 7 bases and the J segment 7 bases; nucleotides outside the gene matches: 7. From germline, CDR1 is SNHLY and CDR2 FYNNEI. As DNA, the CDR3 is TGTGCCAGCACTAGACGGACTAGCGGGGGAGAGCAGTACTTC. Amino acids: CASTRRTSGGEQYF.

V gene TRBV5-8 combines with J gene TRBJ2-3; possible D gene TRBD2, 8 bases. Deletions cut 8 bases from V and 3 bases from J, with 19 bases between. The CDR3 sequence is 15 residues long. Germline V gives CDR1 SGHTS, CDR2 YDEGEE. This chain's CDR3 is CASTRGTSLTDTQYF. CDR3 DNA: TGTGCCAGTACCAGGGGGACTAGTTTGACAGATACGCAGTATTTT.

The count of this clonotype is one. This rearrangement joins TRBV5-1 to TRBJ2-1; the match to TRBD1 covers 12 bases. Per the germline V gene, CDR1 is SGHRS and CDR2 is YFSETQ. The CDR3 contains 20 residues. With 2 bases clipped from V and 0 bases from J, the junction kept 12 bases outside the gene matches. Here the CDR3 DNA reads TGCGCCAGCAGCTTCCTGCCGGGACAGGGGGCCTCGAGCTCCTACAATGAGCAGTTCTTC. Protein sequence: CASSFLPGQGASSSYNEQFF.

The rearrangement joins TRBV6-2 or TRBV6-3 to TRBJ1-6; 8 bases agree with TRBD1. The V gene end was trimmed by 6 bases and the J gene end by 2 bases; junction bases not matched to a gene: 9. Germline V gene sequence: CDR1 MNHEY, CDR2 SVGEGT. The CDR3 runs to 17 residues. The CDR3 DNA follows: TGTGCCAGCAGCCGTGACAGGGGAGGGCCCTATAATTCACCCCTCCACTTT. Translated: CASSRDRGGPYNSPLHF.

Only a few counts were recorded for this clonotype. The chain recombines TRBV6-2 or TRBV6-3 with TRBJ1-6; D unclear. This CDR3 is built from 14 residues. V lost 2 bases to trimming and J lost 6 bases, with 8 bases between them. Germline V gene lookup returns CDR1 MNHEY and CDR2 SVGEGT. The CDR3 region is CASSYGQVNSPLHF. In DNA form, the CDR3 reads TGTGCCAGCAGTTACGGTCAAGTTAATTCACCCCTCCACTTT.

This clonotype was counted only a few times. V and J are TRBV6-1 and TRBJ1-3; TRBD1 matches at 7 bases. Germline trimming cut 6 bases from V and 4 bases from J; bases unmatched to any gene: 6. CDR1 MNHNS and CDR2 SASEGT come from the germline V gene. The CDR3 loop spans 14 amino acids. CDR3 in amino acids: CASRLDRVGNTIYF. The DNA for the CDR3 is TGTGCCAGCAGACTAGACAGGGTCGGAAACACCATATATTTT.

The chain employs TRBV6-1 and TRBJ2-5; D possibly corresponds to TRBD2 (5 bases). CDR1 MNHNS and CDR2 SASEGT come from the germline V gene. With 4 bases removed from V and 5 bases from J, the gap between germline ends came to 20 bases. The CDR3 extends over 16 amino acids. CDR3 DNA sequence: TGTGCCAGCAGTGTACTCTTAACTAGTTCTTACGAGACCCAGTACTTC. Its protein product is CASSVLLTSSYETQYF.

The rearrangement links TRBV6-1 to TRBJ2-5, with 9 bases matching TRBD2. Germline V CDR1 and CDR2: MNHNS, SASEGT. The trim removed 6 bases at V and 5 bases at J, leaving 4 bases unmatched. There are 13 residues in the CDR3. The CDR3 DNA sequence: TGTGCCAGCAGGCGGGGGGGCGGTGAGACCCAGTACTTC. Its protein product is CASRRGGGETQYF.

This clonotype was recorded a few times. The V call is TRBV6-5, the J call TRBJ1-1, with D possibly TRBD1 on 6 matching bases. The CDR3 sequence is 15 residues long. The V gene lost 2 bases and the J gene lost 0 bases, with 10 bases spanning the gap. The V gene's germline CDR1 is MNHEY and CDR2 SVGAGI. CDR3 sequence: CASSYAGAMNTEAFF. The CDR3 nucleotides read TGTGCCAGCAGTTACGCAGGGGCCATGAACACTGAAGCTTTCTTT.

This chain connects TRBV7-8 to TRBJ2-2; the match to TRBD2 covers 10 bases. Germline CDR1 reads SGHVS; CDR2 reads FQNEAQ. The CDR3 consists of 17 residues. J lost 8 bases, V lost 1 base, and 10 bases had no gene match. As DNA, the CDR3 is TGTGCCAGCAGCTTAGTCGGCGCTAGCGGGGGTCATGGGGAGCTGTTTTTT. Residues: CASSLVGASGGHGELFF.

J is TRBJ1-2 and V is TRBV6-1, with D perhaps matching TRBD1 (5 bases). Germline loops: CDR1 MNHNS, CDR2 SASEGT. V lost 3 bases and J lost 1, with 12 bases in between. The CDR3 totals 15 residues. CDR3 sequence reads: CASSDGWGLNYGYTF. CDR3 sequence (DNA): TGTGCCAGCAGTGATGGGTGGGGCCTTAACTATGGCTACACCTTC.

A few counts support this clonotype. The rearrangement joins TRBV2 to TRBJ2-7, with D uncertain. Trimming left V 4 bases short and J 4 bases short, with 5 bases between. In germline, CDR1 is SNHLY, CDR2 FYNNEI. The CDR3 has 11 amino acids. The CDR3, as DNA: TGTGCCAGCAGTGTTGGTTACGAGCAGTACTTC. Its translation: CASSVGYEQYF.

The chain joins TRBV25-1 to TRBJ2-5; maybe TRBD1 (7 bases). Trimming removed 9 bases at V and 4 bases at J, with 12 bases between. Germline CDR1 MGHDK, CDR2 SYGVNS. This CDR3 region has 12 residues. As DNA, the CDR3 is TGTGCCAGTAACAGGGGAGGAGAGACCCAGTACTTC. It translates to CASNRGGETQYF.

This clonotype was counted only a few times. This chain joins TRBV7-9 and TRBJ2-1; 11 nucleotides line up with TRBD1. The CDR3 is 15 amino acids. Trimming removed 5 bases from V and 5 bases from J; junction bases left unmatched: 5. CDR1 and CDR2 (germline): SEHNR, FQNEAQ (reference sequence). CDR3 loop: CASSTRTGGNNEQFF. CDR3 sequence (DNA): TGTGCCAGCAGCACCCGGACAGGGGGCAACAATGAGCAGTTCTTC. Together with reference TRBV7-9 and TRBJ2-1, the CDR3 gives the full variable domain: DTGVSQNPRHKITKRGQNVTFRCDPISEHNRLYWYRQTLGQGPEFLTYFQNEAQLEKSRLLSDRFSAERPKGSFSTLEIQRTEQGDSAMYLCASSTRTGGNNEQFFGPGTRLTVL.

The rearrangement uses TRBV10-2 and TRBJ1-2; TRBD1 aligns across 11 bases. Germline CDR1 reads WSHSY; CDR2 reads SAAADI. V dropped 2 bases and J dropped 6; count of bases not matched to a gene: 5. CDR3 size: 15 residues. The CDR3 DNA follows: TGCGCCAGCAGTGAGCTCCGGGACAGGGGGGATGGCTACACCTTC. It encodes CASSELRDRGDGYTF.

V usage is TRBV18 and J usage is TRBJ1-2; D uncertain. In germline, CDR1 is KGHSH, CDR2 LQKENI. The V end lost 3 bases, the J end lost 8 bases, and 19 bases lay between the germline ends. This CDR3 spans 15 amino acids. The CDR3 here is CASSPRVGRGSGYTF. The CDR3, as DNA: TGTGCCAGCTCACCCCGGGTAGGCCGGGGAAGCGGCTACACCTTC.

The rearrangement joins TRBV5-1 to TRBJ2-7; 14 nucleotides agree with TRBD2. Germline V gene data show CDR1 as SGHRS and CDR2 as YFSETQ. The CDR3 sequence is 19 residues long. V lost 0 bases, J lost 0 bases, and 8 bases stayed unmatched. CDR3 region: CASSLGAGLAGGRSYEQYF. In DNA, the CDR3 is TGCGCCAGCAGCTTGGGTGCAGGACTAGCGGGGGGCCGCTCCTACGAGCAGTACTTC.

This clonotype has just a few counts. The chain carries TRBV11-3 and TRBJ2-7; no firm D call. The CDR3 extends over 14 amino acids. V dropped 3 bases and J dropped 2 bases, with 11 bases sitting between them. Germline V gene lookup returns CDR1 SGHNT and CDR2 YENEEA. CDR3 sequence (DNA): TGTGCCAGCAGCTTCCCTAGTCATACCTACGAGCAGTACTTC. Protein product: CASSFPSHTYEQYF.

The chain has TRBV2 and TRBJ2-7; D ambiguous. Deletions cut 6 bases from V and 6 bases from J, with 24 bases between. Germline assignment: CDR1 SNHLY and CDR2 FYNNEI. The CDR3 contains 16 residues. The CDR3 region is CASSPSARGGSGEQYF. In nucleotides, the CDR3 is TGTGCCAGCAGCCCTTCGGCTCGCGGCGGTTCTGGCGAGCAGTACTTC.

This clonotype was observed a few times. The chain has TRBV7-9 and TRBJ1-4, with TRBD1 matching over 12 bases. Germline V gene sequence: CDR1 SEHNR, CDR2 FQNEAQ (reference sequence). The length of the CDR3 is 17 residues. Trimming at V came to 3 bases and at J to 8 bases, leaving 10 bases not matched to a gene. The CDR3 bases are TGTGCCAGCAGCTTCGCCGGGACAGGGGGCGCTTGGGAAAAACTGTTTTTT. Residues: CASSFAGTGGAWEKLFF.

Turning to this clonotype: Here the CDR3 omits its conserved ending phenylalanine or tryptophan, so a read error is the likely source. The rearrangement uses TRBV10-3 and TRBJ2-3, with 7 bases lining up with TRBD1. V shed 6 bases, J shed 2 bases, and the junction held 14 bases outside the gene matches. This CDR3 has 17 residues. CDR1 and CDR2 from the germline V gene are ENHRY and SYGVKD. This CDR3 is CAIREDNRGEDTDTQYY. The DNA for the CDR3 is TGTGCCATCAGGGAGGATAACAGGGGAGAGGACACAGATACGCAGTATTAT.

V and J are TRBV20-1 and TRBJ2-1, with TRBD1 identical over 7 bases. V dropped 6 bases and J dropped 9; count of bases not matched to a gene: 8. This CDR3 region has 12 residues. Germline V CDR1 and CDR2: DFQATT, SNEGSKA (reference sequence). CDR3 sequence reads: CSAQGVASEQFF. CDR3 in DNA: TGCAGTGCCCAGGGGGTAGCCAGTGAGCAGTTCTTC.

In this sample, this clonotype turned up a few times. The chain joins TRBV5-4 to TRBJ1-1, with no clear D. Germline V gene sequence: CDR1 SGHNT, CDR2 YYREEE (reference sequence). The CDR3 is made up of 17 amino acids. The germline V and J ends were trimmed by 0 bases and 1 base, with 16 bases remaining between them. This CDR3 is CASSLGGLRSGNTEAFF. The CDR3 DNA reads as TGTGCCAGCAGCTTGGGAGGTCTTCGGTCTGGGAACACTGAAGCTTTCTTT.

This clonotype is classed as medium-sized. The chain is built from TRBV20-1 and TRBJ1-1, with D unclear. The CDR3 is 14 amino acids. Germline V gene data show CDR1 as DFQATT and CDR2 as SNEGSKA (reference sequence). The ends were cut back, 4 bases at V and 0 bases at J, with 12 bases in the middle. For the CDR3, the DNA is TGCAGTGCTATAGAGGACCCATTGAACACTGAAGCTTTCTTT. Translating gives CSAIEDPLNTEAFF.

CDR3 region: CSAHRTLQETQYF. CDR3 sequence (DNA): TGCAGTGCCCACCGGACGTTGCAAGAGACCCAGTACTTC. The chain employs TRBV20-1 and TRBJ2-5, with D unclear. V lost 6 bases and J lost 2, with 13 bases in between. The CDR3 runs to 13 residues. Germline V CDR1 and CDR2: DFQATT, SNEGSKA (reference sequence).

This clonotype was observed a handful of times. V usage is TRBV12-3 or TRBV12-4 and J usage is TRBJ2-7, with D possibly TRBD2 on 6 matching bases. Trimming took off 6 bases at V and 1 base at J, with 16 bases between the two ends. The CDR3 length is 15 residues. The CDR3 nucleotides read TGTGCCAGCAGATTTTCCGCCGGAGGGTCCTACGAGCAGTACTTC. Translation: CASRFSAGGSYEQYF.

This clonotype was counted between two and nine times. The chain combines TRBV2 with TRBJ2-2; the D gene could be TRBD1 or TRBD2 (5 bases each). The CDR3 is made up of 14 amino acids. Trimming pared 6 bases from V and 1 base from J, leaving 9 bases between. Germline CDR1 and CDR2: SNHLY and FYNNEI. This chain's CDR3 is CASSGTVNTGELFF. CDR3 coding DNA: TGTGCCAGCAGCGGGACGGTGAACACCGGGGAGCTGTTTTTT.

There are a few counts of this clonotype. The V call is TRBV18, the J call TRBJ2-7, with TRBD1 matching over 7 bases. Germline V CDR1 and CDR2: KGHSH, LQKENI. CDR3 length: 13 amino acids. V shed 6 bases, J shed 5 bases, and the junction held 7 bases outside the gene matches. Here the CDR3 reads CASSTTGVHEQYF. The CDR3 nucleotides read TGTGCCAGCTCCACAACAGGGGTCCACGAGCAGTACTTC.

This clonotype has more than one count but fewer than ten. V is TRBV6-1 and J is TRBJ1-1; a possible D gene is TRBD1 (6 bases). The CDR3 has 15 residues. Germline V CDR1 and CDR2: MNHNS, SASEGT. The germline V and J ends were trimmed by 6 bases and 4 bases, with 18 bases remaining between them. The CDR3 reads CASRTGTLVGTEAFF. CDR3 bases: TGTGCCAGCAGAACAGGGACCTTAGTTGGCACTGAAGCTTTCTTT.

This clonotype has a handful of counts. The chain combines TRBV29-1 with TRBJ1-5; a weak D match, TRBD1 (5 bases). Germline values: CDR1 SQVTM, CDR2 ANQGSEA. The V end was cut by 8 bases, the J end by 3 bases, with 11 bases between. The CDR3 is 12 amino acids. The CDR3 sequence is CSTRGTNQPQHF. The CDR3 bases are TGCAGCACCCGGGGGACCAATCAGCCCCAGCATTTT. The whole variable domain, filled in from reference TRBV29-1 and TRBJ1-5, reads SAVISQKPSRDICQRGTSLTIQCQVDSQVTMMFWYRQQPGQSLTLIATANQGSEATYESGFVIDKFPISRPNLTFSTLTVSNMSPEDSSIYLCSTRGTNQPQHFGDGTRLSIL.